The clone carrying this T cell receptor beta chain was found a few times. Antigen specificity is unknown. This entry belongs to a study of T cells after yellow fever vaccination. Study details: Fractions low in cell number were prepared with SMART-Seq v4 Ultra Low Input. Findings of the study overall: Peaking faster, on day 5 versus 15, the secondary response was nonetheless weaker. Subsequent to the booster, the majority of primary-vaccination clones reappeared (96% CD4, roughly 90% CD8).

The CDR3 loop spans 12 amino acids. Germline lookup yields CDR1 MDHEN and CDR2 SYDVKM. The V and J ends lost 10 bases and 8 bases respectively, with 17 bases between them. 5'RACE template switching added a universal primer site and UMIs to TCR cDNA. TCRdb reprocessed the 5' RACE reads with MiXCR, giving one entry per CDR3 protein. Among hundreds of thousands of distinct CDR3 sequences, less than 20% were seen once, and the ten largest hold roughly an eighth. The chain uses TRBV28 and TRBJ1-1, with D perhaps matching TRBD1 (5 bases). The sequence came from a man younger than 40 who received the YFV17D yellow fever vaccine. The source was PBMCs, collected 15 days after the yellow fever booster vaccination. This CDR3 is CAIWGMQGEAFF. The CDR3 DNA reads as TGTGCCATATGGGGTATGCAGGGAGAAGCTTTCTTT. Full variable domain (outside the CDR3, taken from reference TRBV28 and TRBJ1-1): DVKVTQSSRYLVKRTGEKVFLECVQDMDHENMFWYRQDPGLGLRLIYFSYDVKMKEKGDIPEGYSVSREKKERFSLILESASTNQTSMYLCAIWGMQGEAFFGQGTRLTVV.